This TCR beta chain was observed in a study of T-cell memory formation after mild COVID-19. Findings and limits, study-wide: Prior to infection, memory already included some responding clones, suggesting cross-reactive memory joined. Whereas later expanders leaned CD4+, clones contracting day 15 to 85 showed a balanced CD4/CD8 makeup. Chiefly within CM and EM were the contracting CD4+ clones; CD8+ ones were within EMRA.

The germline CDR1 and CDR2 sequences are DFQATT and SNEGSKA (reference sequence). The CDR3 runs to 14 residues. The junction had 13 bases not matched to a gene; V was cut back by 6 bases and J by 12 bases. TCR alpha and TCR beta cDNA libraries with sample barcodes and UMIs came from 5'RACE using constant-segment primers. TCRdb recomputed calls from the 5' RACE reads with MiXCR, one row per CDR3 protein. The table has some 600,000 distinct CDR3 sequences, approximately 15% seen once. This clonotype was counted only a few times. What it binds is unknown. This clonotype was obtained from an adult woman who had mild COVID-19 (a few samples of this study predate the infection). Cell type and time point are not known. The sequenced sample was PBMCs or a T cell subset sorted from them (not recorded which). This chain uses TRBV20-1 with TRBJ2-1; 11 bases line up with TRBD2. CDR3 sequence: CSARRLAGFSGQFF. CDR3 sequence (DNA): TGCAGTGCGCGGAGACTAGCGGGGTTTTCAGGGCAGTTCTTC.